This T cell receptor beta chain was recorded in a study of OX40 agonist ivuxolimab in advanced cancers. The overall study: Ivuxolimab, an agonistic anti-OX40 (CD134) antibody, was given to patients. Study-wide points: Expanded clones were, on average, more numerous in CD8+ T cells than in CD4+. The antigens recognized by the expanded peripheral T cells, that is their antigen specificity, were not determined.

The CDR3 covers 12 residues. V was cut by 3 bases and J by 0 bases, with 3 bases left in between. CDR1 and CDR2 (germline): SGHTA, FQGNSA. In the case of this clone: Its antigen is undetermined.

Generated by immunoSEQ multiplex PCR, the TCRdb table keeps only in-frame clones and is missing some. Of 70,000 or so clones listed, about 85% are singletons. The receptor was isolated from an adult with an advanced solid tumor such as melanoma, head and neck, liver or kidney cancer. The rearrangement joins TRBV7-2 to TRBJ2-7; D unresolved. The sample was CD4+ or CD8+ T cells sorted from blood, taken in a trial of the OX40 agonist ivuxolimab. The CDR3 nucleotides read TGTGCCAGCAGCTTTCTCTCCTACGAGCAGTACTTC. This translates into CASSFLSYEQYF.